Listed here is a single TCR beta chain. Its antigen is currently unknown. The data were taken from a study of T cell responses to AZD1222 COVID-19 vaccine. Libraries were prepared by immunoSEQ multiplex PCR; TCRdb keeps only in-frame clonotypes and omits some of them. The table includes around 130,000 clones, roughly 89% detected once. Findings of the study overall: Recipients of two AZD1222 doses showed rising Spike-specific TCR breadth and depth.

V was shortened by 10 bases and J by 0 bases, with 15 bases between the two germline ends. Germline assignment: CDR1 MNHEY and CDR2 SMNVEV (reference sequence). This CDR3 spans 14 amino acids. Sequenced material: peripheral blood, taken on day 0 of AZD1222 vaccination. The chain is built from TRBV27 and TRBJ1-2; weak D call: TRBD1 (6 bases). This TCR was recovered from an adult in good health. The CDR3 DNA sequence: TGTGCCACTCACGGAGGGGGTGCTAACTATGGCTACACCTTC. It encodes CATHGGGANYGYTF.